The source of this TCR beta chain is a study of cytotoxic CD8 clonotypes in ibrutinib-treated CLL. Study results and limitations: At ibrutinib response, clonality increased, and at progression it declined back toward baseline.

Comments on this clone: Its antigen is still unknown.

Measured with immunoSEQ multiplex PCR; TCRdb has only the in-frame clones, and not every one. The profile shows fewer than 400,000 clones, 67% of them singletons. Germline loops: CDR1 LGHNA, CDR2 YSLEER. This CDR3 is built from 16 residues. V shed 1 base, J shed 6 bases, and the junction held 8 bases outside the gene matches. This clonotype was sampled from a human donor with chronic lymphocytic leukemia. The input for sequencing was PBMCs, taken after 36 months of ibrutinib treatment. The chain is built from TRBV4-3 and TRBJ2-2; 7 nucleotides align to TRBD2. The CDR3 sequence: CASSQGTSPVPGELFF. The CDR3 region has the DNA TGCGCCAGCAGCCAAGGGACTAGTCCCGTCCCCGGGGAGCTGTTTTTT.